The 13 T cell receptor beta chains in this list originate from one sample, sequenced in a study of response to subunit inactivated influenza vaccine. A single record per CDR3 protein comes from TCRdb applying MiXCR to the RT-PCR reads. The sample shows 800,000 to 1,000,000 distinct CDR3 sequences, 21% of them seen only once. The sample was PBMCs from blood, taken roughly 5 days after vaccination. The receptors stem from a man aged 50-60 years who received an inactivated influenza vaccine.

This clonotype was observed many times. This chain joins TRBV12-3 or TRBV12-4 and TRBJ2-1, with D tentatively TRBD1 or TRBD2 (5 bases each). CDR3 length: 13 residues. V lost 0 bases, J lost 10 bases, and 10 bases lay in between. The CDR3 loop is CASSLARGREQFF. The CDR3 DNA follows: TGTGCCAGCAGTTTAGCCCGGGGCAGGGAGCAGTTCTTC.

This CDR3 reads CASSGDNYSNQPQHF. In nucleotides, the CDR3 is TGCGCCAGCAGCGGTGACAACTATAGCAATCAGCCCCAGCATTTT. V and J are TRBV5-1 and TRBJ1-5; D is undetermined. Trimming pared 4 bases from V and 0 bases from J, leaving 11 bases between. The CDR3 extends over 15 amino acids. Germline V gene sequence: CDR1 SGHRS, CDR2 YFSETQ.

The CDR3: CASSPGQGTGYTF. CDR3 in DNA: TGTGCCAGCAGCCCGGGACAGGGGACGGGCTACACCTTC. The V gene is TRBV5-4, the J gene TRBJ1-2, with 10 bases matching TRBD1. The length of the CDR3 is 13 residues. Trimming removed 4 bases from V and 8 bases from J; junction bases left unmatched: 5. CDR1 is SGHNT and CDR2 is YYREEE in the germline V gene (reference sequence).

This clonotype turned up a few times. The rearrangement joins TRBV29-1 to TRBJ2-5, with TRBD2 as a possible D gene (7 bases). Germline V lookup: CDR1 SQVTM, CDR2 ANQGSEA. Trimming cost V 2 bases and J 2 bases, with 12 bases left between them. The CDR3 spans 14 residues. In DNA form, the CDR3 reads TGCAGCGTTGAACCGGGGGGCCTGCAAGAGACCCAGTACTTC. Residues: CSVEPGGLQETQYF.

V gene TRBV27 combines with J gene TRBJ1-2; D is uncertain. There are 15 residues in the CDR3. Deletions cut 5 bases from V and 3 bases from J, with 16 bases between. Germline CDR1 MNHEY, CDR2 SMNVEV (reference sequence). The CDR3 loop is CASSTRATVDYGYTF. The DNA for the CDR3 is TGTGCCAGCAGTACAAGGGCCACAGTGGACTATGGCTACACCTTC.

This clonotype occurred many times. V and J are TRBV12-3 or TRBV12-4 and TRBJ2-1; possibly TRBD2 for D (5 bases). CDR3 length: 11 residues. V lost 6 bases and J lost 8, with 8 bases in between. CDR3 sequence: CASRLVYEQFF. CDR3 DNA: TGTGCCAGCAGACTAGTCTATGAGCAGTTCTTC.

This clonotype was detected only a few times. The V and J genes are TRBV5-5 and TRBJ1-6; D not resolved. Between the trimmed V and J ends, which lost 1 base and 9 bases, there was a span of 14 bases. The CDR3 is made up of 15 amino acids. Germline CDR1 is SGHKS and CDR2 is YYEKEE (reference sequence). Written as DNA, the CDR3 is TGTGCCAGCAGCTTGCAGCCCCTGAAGGGTTCACCCCTCCACTTT. Translation gives CASSLQPLKGSPLHF.

The V call is TRBV4-2, the J call TRBJ1-5, with D unresolved. Germline CDR1 and CDR2: LGHNA and YNFKEQ. The CDR3 is made up of 13 amino acids. Trimming stripped 4 bases from V and 1 base from J, with 5 bases between. The CDR3 sequence is CASSRHSNQPQHF. In DNA, the CDR3 is TGTGCCAGCAGCCGACACAGCAATCAGCCCCAGCATTTT.

This clonotype was observed at least ten times. V is TRBV11-2 and J is TRBJ2-3; the D gene is possibly TRBD1 (6 bases). The V and J ends lost 5 bases and 2 bases respectively, with 11 bases between them. The CDR3 has 14 amino acids. Germline V gene sequence: CDR1 SGHAT, CDR2 FQNNGV. The CDR3 region has the DNA TGTGCCAGCAGCAAGGACAGAGACACAGATACGCAGTATTTT. Translating it yields CASSKDRDTDTQYF.

The V call is TRBV20-1, the J call TRBJ2-5; 9 bases map to TRBD2. The CDR3 length is 13 residues. V shed 7 bases, J shed 5 bases, and the junction held 8 bases outside the gene matches. Germline-derived CDR1 and CDR2 are DFQATT and SNEGSKA (reference sequence). For the CDR3, the DNA is TGCAGTGTTGGAGCGGGAGGACTTGAGACCCAGTACTTC. It yields the protein CSVGAGGLETQYF.

In this sample, this clonotype turned up many times. The rearrangement joins TRBV6-1 to TRBJ1-1, with unresolved D. This CDR3 has 14 residues. Germline loops: CDR1 MNHNS, CDR2 SASEGT. The ends were cut back, 7 bases at V and 0 bases at J, with 12 bases in the middle. DNA of the CDR3: TGTGCCAGCAACAAGGGTTTGATGAACACTGAAGCTTTCTTT. Amino acid sequence: CASNKGLMNTEAFF.

V usage is TRBV7-2 and J usage is TRBJ2-4; 10 bases are shared with TRBD2. The CDR3 sequence is 16 residues long. The V gene end was trimmed by 4 bases and the J gene end by 3 bases; junction bases not matched to a gene: 6. Germline V gives CDR1 SGHTA, CDR2 FQGNSA. The CDR3, as DNA: TGTGCCAGCAGCTCAACGCTAGCGGGGGACAAAAACATTCAGTACTTC. It is translated as CASSSTLAGDKNIQYF.

The chain uses TRBV7-9 and TRBJ2-7, with D possibly TRBD2 on 5 matching bases. The V end was cut by 4 bases, the J end by 2 bases, with 12 bases between. The CDR3 spans 14 residues. From germline, CDR1 is SEHNR and CDR2 FQNEAQ (reference sequence). In DNA, the CDR3 is TGTGCCAGCAGCTCCACTAGAGGCGCCTACGAGCAGTACTTC. Encoded protein: CASSSTRGAYEQYF.